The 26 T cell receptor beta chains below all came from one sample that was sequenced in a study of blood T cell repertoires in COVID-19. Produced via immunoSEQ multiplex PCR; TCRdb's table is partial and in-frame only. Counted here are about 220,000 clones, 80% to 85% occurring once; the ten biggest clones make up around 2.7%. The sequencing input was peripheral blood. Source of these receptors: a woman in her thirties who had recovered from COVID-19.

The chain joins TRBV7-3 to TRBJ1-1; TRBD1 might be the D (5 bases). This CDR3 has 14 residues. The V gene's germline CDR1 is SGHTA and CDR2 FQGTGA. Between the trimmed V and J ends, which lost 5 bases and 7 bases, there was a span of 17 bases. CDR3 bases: TGTGCCAGCAGCGTATCCTCGGGAGACAGTGAAGCTTTCTTT. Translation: CASSVSSGDSEAFF.

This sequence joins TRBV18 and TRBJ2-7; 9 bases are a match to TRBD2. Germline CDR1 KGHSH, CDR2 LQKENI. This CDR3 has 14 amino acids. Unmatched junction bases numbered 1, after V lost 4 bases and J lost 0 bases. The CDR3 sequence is CASSLAGDSYEQYF. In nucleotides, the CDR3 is TGTGCCAGCTCACTAGCGGGAGACTCCTACGAGCAGTACTTC. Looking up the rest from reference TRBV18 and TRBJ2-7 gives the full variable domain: NAGVMQNPRHLVRRRGQEARLRCSPMKGHSHVYWYRQLPEEGLKFMVYLQKENIIDESGMPKERFSAEFPKEGPSILRIQQVVRGDSAAYFCASSLAGDSYEQYFGPGTRLTVT.

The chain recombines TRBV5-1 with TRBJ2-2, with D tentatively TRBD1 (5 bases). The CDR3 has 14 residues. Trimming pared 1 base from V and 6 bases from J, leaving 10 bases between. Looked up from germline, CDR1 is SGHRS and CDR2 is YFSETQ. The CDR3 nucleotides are TGCGCCAGCAGCTTGCCGACAGAATCCGGGGAGCTGTTTTTT. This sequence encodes CASSLPTESGELFF.

CDR3 region: CSAGTGGEKLFF. The CDR3 DNA sequence: TGCAGCGCGGGGACAGGGGGAGAAAAACTGTTTTTT. The chain recombines TRBV29-1 with TRBJ1-4, with 11 bases that match TRBD1. Germline V lookup: CDR1 SQVTM, CDR2 ANQGSEA. The CDR3 has 12 amino acids. Trimming removed 7 bases from V and 8 bases from J; junction bases left unmatched: 3.

CDR3 residues: CATSDLEQGSTGELFF. CDR3 bases: TGTGCCACCAGTGATTTGGAGCAGGGGAGCACCGGGGAGCTGTTTTTT. The chain combines TRBV24-1 with TRBJ2-2, with a tentative D call TRBD1 (6 bases). Trimming stripped 0 bases from V and 4 bases from J, with 11 bases between. Germline V gene sequence: CDR1 KGHDR, CDR2 SFDVKD. This CDR3 comprises 16 residues.

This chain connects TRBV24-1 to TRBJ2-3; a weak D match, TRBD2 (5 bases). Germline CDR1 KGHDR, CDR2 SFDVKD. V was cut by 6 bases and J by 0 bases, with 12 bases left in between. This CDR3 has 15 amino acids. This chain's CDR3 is CATSPKRTSTDTQYF. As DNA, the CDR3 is TGTGCCACCAGTCCGAAGAGGACTAGCACAGATACGCAGTATTTT.

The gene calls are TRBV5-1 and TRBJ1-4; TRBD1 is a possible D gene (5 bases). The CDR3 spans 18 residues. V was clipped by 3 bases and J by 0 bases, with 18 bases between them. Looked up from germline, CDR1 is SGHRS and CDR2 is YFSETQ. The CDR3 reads CASSSWGVQGATNEKLFF. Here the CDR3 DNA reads TGCGCCAGCAGCTCCTGGGGGGTGCAGGGAGCAACTAATGAAAAACTGTTTTTT.

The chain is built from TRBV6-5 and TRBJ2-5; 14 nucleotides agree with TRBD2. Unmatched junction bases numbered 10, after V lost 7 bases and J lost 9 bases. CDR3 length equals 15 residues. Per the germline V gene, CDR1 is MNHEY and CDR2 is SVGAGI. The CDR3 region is CASNLGLAGGGAQYF. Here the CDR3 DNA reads TGTGCCAGCAATTTAGGACTAGCGGGAGGTGGGGCCCAGTACTTC.

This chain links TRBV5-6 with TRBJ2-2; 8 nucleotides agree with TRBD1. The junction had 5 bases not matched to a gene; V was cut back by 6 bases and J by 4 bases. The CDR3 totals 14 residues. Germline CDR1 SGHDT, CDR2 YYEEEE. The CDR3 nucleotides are TGTGCCAGCATCCAAGGACAGGGCACCGGGGAGCTGTTTTTT. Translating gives CASIQGQGTGELFF.

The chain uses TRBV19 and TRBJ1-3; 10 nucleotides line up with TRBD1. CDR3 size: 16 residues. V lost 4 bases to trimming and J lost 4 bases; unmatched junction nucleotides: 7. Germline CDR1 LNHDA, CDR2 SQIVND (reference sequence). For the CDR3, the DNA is TGTGCCAGTAGTAAAGGACAGGGGGAGCGCGGAAACACCATATATTTT. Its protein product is CASSKGQGERGNTIYF.

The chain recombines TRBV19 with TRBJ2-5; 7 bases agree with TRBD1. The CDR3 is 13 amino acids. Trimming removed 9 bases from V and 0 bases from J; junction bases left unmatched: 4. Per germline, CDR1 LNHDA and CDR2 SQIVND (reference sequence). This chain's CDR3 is CASRGTDQETQYF. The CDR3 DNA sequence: TGTGCCAGCAGGGGGACAGACCAAGAGACCCAGTACTTC.

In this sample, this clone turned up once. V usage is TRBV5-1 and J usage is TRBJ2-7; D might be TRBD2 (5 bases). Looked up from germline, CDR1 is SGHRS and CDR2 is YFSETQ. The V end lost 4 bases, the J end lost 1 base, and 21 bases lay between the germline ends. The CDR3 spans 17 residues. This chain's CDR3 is CASSMSPRVGKSYEQYF. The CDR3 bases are TGCGCCAGCAGCATGAGCCCGAGGGTCGGGAAGTCCTACGAGCAGTACTTC.

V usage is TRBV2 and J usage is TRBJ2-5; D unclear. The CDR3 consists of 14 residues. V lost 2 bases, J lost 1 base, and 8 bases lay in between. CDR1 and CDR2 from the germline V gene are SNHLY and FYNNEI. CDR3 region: CASSELSSQETQYF. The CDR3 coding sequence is TGTGCCAGCAGTGAACTGTCTAGCCAAGAGACCCAGTACTTC.

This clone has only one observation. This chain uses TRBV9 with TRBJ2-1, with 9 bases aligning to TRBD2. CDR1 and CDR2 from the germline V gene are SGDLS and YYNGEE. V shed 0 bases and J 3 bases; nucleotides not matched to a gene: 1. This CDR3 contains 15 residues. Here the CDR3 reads CASSVGREGYNEQFF. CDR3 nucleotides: TGTGCCAGCAGCGTAGGGCGGGAGGGCTACAATGAGCAGTTCTTC.

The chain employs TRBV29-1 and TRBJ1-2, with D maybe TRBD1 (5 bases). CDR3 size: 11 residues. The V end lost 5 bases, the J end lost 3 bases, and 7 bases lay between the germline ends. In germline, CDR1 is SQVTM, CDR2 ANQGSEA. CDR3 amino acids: CSVRGDYGYTF. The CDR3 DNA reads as TGCAGCGTTCGGGGGGACTATGGCTACACCTTC.

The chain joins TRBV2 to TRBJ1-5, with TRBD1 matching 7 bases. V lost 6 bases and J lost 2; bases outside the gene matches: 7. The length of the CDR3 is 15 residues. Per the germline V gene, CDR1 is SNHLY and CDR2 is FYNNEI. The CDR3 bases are TGTGCCAGCAGCAGGGGGGATCCAGGCAATCAGCCCCAGCATTTT. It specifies CASSRGDPGNQPQHF.

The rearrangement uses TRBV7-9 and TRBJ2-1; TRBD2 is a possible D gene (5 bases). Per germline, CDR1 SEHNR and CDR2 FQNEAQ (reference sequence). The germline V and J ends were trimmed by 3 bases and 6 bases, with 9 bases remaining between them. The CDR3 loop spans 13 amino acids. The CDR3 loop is CASSLSSSNEQFF. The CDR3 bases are TGTGCCAGCAGCTTGTCTAGCAGCAATGAGCAGTTCTTC.

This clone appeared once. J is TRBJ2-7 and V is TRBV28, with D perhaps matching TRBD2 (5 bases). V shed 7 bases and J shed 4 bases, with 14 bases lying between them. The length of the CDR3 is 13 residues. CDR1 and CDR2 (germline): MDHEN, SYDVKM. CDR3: CASTQISDYEQYF. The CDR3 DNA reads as TGTGCCAGCACCCAAATTAGCGATTACGAGCAGTACTTC.

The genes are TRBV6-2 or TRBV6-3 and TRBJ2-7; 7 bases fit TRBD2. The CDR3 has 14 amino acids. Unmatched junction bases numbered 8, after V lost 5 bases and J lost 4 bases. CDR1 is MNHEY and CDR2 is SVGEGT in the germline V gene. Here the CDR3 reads CASSPAGVSYEQYF. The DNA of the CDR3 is TGTGCCAGCAGTCCCGCGGGAGTCTCGTACGAGCAGTACTTC.

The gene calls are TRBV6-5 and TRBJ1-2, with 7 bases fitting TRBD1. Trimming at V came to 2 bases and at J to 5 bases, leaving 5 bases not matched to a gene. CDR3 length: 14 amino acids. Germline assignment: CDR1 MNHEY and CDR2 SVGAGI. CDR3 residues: CASSYRGQSYGYTF. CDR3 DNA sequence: TGTGCCAGCAGTTACAGGGGGCAGTCATATGGCTACACCTTC.

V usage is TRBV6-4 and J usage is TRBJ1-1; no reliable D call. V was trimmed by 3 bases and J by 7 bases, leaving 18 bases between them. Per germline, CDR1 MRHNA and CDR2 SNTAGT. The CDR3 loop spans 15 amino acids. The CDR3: CASSEVWTKQGEAFF. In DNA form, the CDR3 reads TGTGCCAGCAGTGAAGTTTGGACTAAGCAAGGTGAAGCTTTCTTT.

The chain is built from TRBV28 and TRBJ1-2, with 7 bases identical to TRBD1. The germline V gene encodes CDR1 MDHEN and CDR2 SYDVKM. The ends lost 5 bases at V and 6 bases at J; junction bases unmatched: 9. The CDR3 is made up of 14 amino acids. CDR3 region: CASSPPQQGHGYTF. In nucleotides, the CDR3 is TGTGCCAGCAGTCCCCCCCAACAGGGGCATGGCTACACCTTC.

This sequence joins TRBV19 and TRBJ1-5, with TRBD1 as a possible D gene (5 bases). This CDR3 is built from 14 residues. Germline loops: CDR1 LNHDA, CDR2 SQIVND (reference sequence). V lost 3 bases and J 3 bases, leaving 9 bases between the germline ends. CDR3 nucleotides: TGTGCCAGTAGTATGGGGACTTACAATCAGCCCCAGCATTTT. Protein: CASSMGTYNQPQHF.

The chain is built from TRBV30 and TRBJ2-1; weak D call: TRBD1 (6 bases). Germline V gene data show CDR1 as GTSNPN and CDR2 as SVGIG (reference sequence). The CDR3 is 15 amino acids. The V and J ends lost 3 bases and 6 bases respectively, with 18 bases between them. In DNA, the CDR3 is TGTGCCTGGAGAGAAATGACAGGATACCTCAATGAGCAGTTCTTC. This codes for CAWREMTGYLNEQFF. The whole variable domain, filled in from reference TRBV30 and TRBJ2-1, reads SQTIHQWPATLVQPVGSPLSLECTVEGTSNPNLYWYRQAAGRGLQLLFYSVGIGQISSEVPQNLSASRPQDRQFILSSKKLLLSDSGFYLCAWREMTGYLNEQFFGPGTRLTVL.

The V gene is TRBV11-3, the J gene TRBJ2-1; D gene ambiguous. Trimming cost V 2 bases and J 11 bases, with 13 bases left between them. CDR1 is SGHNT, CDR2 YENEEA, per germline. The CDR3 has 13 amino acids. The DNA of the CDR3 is TGTGCCAGCAGCTTAAATAGTCCGTCAAAGCAGTTCTTC. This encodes CASSLNSPSKQFF.

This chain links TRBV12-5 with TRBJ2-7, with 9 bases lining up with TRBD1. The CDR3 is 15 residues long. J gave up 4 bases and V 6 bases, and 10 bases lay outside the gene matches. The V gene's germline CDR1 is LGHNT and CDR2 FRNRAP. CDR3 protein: CASGPSGTGIYEQYF. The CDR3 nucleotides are TGTGCTAGTGGGCCATCCGGGACAGGGATATACGAGCAGTACTTC.